This T cell receptor (beta chain) was obtained from a study of blood T cell repertoires in COVID-19. This CDR3 spans 11 amino acids. V was pared by 4 bases and J by 4 bases, with 4 bases between. Germline-derived CDR1 and CDR2 are LGHDT and YNNKEL (reference sequence). Produced via immunoSEQ multiplex PCR; TCRdb's table is partial and in-frame only. The top ten clones hold roughly 9.7% of a sample with under 200,000 clones, about 86% of them seen once. This TCR derives from a woman in her sixties or seventies with COVID-19, enrolled during active disease. The genes are TRBV3-1 (or the pseudogene TRBV3-2) and TRBJ1-1; no firm D call. Source material: peripheral blood. CDR3 amino acids: CASSPLTEAFF. In DNA, the CDR3 is TGTGCCAGCAGCCCCCTCACTGAAGCTTTCTTT.